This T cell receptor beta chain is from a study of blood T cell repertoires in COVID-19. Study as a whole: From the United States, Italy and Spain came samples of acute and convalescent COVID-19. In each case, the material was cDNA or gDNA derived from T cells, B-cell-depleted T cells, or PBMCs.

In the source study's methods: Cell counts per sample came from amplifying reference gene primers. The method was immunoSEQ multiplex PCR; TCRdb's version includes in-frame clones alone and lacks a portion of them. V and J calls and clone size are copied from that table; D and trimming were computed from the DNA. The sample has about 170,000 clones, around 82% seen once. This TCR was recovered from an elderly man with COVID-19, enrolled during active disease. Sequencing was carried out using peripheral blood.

The CDR3 loop reads CASSLRGDWEQYF. CDR3 sequence (DNA): TGCGCCAGCAGCCTACGGGGGGATTGGGAGCAGTACTTC. The J gene is TRBJ2-7, the V gene TRBV5-1; 7 nucleotides match TRBD2. CDR1 and CDR2 from the germline V gene are SGHRS and YFSETQ. After removal of 4 bases from V and 7 bases from J, the junction contained 8 bases not matched to a gene. The CDR3 is 13 residues long.